This TCR beta chain was obtained from a study of T cell responses to AZD1222 COVID-19 vaccine. TCRdb keeps only in-frame clones here, not all; method: immunoSEQ multiplex PCR. The table has 150,000 to 200,000 clones, approximately 87% seen once. V lost 5 bases, J lost 3 bases, and 15 bases stayed unmatched. CDR1 is MDHEN and CDR2 is SYDVKM in the germline V gene. This CDR3 has 18 amino acids. Source: peripheral blood, taken on day 0 of MenACWY control vaccination. V and J are TRBV28 and TRBJ2-5; TRBD1 agrees at 10 bases. The TCR was taken from an adult in good health. DNA for the CDR3: TGTGCCAGCAGTCCCCCGCGACAGGGGGCCAAAATCAAAGAGACCCAGTACTTC. Residues: CASSPPRQGAKIKETQYF.